This TCR beta chain comes out of a study of beta chain features in type 1 diabetes. About the research overall: The number of sorted cells examined across all samples was some 99 million.

The CDR3 is 11 amino acids. Germline V CDR1 and CDR2: DFQATT, SNEGSKA (reference sequence). One heparinised blood draw averaging roughly 100 mL was given by each donor. Markers CD45RO/CCR7/CD25/CD127/CD95/CD27 served to sort CD4+ naive, central memory, regulatory and stem cell-like memory cells. Sequenced material consisted of expressed TCRB transcripts (all of the isolated RNA was reverse transcribed). Profiling relied on immunoSEQ multiplex PCR, and the TCRdb table lists in-frame clones only, not all of them. The data hold hundreds of thousands of clones, with roughly 17% observed a single time. Of note for this clone: Sequence at one end of the junction differs from germline and may be a read error.

Sequenced input: naive CD4+ T cells from blood. This sequence joins TRBV20-1 and TRBJ2-3, with D maybe TRBD2 (5 bases). This TCR came from a woman aged 18-29 years in good health. DNA for the CDR3: TGCAGTGCTAGCACTCGTCGGGGATGCCTTTTT. Residues: CSASTRRGCLF.